The following is a T cell receptor beta chain sequence with its context. TCRdb's table, derived via immunoSEQ multiplex PCR, lists solely in-frame clones and lacks some. Of roughly 120,000 clones listed, 79% are singletons. This entry comes from a study of blood T cell repertoires in COVID-19. Background on the study: From T cells, B-cell-depleted T cells, or PBMCs came the material, which was cDNA or gDNA.

Germline assignment: CDR1 MNHEY and CDR2 SVGAGI. The V end was cut by 7 bases, the J end by 4 bases, with 10 bases between. This CDR3 spans 13 amino acids. This sequence originates from an elderly woman with acute or convalescent COVID-19. Sequencing was done on a sample of peripheral blood. The chain employs TRBV6-5 and TRBJ2-2; no clear D. CDR3 residues: CASKPSGTGELFF. The CDR3 bases are TGTGCCAGCAAGCCGTCGGGCACCGGGGAGCTGTTTTTT.